This T cell receptor (beta chain) comes out of a study of T cell repertoires in cytomegalovirus infection. Comments on this clonotype: Antigen: not known.

The CDR3 is 18 residues long. V lost 3 bases and J lost 0, with 22 bases in between. Germline V CDR1 and CDR2: DFQATT, SNEGSKA (reference sequence). MiXCR, applied by TCRdb to the reads, yields one record per CDR3 protein. The sample records under 300,000 distinct CDR3 sequences, 20% to 25% being singletons. The clonotype comes from a human donor in good health (CMV status not recorded). Some clones in this sample may be carry-over from other donors' samples. The rearrangement links TRBV20-1 to TRBJ2-3, with D tentatively TRBD2 (6 bases). The source was cultured PBMCs, collected from culture after CMV antigen stimulation. The CDR3 protein is CSASGGWAGTASTDTQYF. The CDR3 bases are TGCAGTGCTAGTGGTGGATGGGCGGGAACGGCTAGCACAGATACGCAGTATTTT.